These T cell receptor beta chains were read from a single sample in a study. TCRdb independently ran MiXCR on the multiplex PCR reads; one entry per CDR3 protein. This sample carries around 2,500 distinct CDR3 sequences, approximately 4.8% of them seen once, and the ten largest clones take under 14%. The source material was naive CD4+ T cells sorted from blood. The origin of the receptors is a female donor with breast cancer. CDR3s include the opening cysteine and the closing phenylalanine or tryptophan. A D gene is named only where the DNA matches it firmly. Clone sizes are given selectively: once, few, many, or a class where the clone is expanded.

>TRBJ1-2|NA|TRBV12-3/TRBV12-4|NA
TGTGCCAGCAGTTTGAAGGCTGACTATGGCTACACCTTC
CASSLKADYGYTF
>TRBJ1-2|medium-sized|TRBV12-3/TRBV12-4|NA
TGTGCCAGCAGTTTAGGCAGGGGAAGCTATGGCTACACCTTC
CASSLGRGSYGYTF
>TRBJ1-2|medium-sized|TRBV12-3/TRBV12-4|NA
TGTGCCAGCAGTCCGATTAGGTATGGCTACACCTTC
CASSPIRYGYTF
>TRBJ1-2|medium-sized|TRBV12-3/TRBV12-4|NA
TGTGCCAGCAGCTGGCAGGACTATGGCTACACCTTC
CASSWQDYGYTF
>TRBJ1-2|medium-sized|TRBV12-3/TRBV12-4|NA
TGTGCCAGCAGTTTGGGCCCTCGCTACACCTTC
CASSLGPRYTF
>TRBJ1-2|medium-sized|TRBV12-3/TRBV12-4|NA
TGTGCCAGCAGCGTAGGGTCGTGGGCAGGGAGTTATGGCTACACCTTC
CASSVGSWAGSYGYTF
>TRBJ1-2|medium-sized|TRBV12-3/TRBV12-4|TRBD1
TGTGCCAGCAGTTTAGGGCAGACAGGGGTTCACTATGGCTACACCTTC
CASSLGQTGVHYGYTF
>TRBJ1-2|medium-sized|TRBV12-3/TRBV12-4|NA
TGTGCCAGCAGTTACCTTCAGGGTATCGGCTACACCTTC
CASSYLQGIGYTF
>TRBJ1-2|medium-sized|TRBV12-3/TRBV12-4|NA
TGTGCCAGCAGTTTGGTTACAGAACAGTATGGCTACACCTTC
CASSLVTEQYGYTF
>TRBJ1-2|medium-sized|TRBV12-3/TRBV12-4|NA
TGTGCCAGCAGTTTAGCTGGGCAGCCAAACTATGGCTACACCTTC
CASSLAGQPNYGYTF
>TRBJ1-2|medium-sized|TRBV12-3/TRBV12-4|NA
TGTGCCAGCAGTCTCCCGAACTATGGCTACACCTTC
CASSLPNYGYTF
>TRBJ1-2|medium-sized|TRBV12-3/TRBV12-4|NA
TGTGCCAGCAGTTTAGGAAGCCCCAATGGCTACACCTTC
CASSLGSPNGYTF
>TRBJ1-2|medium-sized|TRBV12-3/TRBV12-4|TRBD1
TGTGCCAGCAGCCGTAGACCCATTTCGACAGGGGAGTATGGCTACACCTTC
CASSRRPISTGEYGYTF
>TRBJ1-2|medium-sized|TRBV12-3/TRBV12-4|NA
TGTGCCAGCTCCGATAACAGGGCATTAAACTATGGCTACACCTTC
CASSDNRALNYGYTF
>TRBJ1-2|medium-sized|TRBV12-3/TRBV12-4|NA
TGTGCCAGCAGTTTTACTGGGGAAAATGGCTACACCTTC
CASSFTGENGYTF
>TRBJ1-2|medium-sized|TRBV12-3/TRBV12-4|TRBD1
TGTGCCAGCAGTACCTGGGACAGCGGCTACACCTTC
CASSTWDSGYTF
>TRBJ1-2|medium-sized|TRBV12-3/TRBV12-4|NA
TGTGCCAGCAGGCCGTTCGAGGCTAACTATGGCTACACCTTC
CASRPFEANYGYTF
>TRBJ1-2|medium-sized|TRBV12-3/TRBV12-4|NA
TGTGCCGCCAGTTTACCGCCGAAATGGGGCTACACCTTC
CAASLPPKWGYTF
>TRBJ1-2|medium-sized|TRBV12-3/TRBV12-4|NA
TGTGCCAGCAGTTTAATTGCGGTTGGCAGCTATGGCTACACCTTC
CASSLIAVGSYGYTF
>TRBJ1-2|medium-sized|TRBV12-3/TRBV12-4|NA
TGTGCCAGCACCCAGGCCTATGGCTACACCTTC
CASTQAYGYTF
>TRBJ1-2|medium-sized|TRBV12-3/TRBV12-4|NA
TGTGCCAGCAGTTTAGGTGCGGGCAATAACTATGGCTACACCTTC
CASSLGAGNNYGYTF
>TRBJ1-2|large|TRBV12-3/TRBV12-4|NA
TGTGCCACCTCTATTAAGGGACCAATCTATGGCTACACCTTC
CATSIKGPIYGYTF
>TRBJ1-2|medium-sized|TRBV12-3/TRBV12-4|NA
TGTGCCAGCAGTTCCCGGGAGACACCTAGAGGAGGCTACACCTTC
CASSSRETPRGGYTF
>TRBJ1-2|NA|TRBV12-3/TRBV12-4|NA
TGTGCCAGCAGCCCCGGGATGACCATCTATGGCTACACCTTC
CASSPGMTIYGYTF
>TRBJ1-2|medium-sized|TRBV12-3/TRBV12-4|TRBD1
TGTGCCAGCAGTATACAGGGGAGGTATGGCTACACCTTC
CASSIQGRYGYTF
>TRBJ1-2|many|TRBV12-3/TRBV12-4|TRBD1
TGTGCCAGCAGTTTAGCCTTAAGGACAGGAAATTTCTATGGCTACACCTTC
CASSLALRTGNFYGYTF
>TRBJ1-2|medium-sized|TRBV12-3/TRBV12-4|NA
TGTGCCAGCAGTTTCCCCAGAAACTATGGCTACACCTTC
CASSFPRNYGYTF
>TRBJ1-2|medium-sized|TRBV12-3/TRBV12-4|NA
TGTGCCAGCAGTCTTAATCCCCTCGACTACACCTTC
CASSLNPLDYTF
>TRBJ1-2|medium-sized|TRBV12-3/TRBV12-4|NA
TGTGCCAGCACCTTGATGAGGAACTATGGCTACACCTTC
CASTLMRNYGYTF
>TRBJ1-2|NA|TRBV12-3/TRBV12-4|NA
TGTGCCAGCAGCTTGGGAGACAGATGGCCTGGCTACACCTTC
CASSLGDRWPGYTF
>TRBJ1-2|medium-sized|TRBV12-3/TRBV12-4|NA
TGTGCCAGCAGTTTAACGGAGACAGGTCCGCGTGGCTACACCTTC
CASSLTETGPRGYTF
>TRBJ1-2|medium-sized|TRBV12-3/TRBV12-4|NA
TGTGCCAGCAGTTTGCCCGGGTTGGGCTATGGCTACACCTTC
CASSLPGLGYGYTF
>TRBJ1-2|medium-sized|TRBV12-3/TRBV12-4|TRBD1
TGTGCCAGCAGTTGGGACCTGGGACAGGCGTATGGCTACACCTTC
CASSWDLGQAYGYTF
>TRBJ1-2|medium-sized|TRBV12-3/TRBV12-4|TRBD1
TGTGCCAGCAGTCAATCAGGACAGGGGTTGTTCGGCTACACCTTC
CASSQSGQGLFGYTF
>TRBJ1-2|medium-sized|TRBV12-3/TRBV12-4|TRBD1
TGTGCCAGCAGTCTAACCCCAAACCGACAGGGCGGGTATGGCTACACCTTC
CASSLTPNRQGGYGYTF
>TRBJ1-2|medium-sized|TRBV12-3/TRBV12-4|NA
TGTGCCAGCAGCCCCGGGGCAGGGTATGGCTACACCTTC
CASSPGAGYGYTF
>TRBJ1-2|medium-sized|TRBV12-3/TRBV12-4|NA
TGTGCCAGCACCCTGGGCGGGTACTATGGCTACACCTTC
CASTLGGYYGYTF
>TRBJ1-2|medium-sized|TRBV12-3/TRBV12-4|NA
TGTGCCAGCAGTTTTGAGGTCTATGGCTACACCTTC
CASSFEVYGYTF
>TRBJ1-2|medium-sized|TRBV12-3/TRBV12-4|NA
TGTGCCAGCAGTTTTACTGGGGAGTGGGCTGGCTACACCTTC
CASSFTGEWAGYTF
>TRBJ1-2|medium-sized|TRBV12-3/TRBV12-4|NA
TGTGCCAGCAGCGCGGACGGCTATGGCTACACCTTC
CASSADGYGYTF
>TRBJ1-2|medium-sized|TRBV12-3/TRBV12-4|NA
TGTGCCAGCAGTCCCGGGAGGAGCTATGGCTACACCTTC
CASSPGRSYGYTF
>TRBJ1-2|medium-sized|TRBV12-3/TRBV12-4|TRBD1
TGTGCCAGCAGTCCCGGGACAGTCTATGGCTACACCTTC
CASSPGTVYGYTF
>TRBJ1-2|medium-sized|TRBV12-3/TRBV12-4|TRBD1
TGTGCCAGCAGTTTAGCGCAGACAGGGCCGTTGGACTACACCTTC
CASSLAQTGPLDYTF
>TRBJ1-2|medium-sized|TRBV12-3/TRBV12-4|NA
TGTGCCAGCAGTTCCCGTCTGGCCTACTATGGCTACACCTTC
CASSSRLAYYGYTF
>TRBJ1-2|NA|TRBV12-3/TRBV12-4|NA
TGTGCCAGCAGTGGGACATCCAACTATGGCTACACCTTC
CASSGTSNYGYTF
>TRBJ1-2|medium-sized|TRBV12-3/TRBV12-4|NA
TGTGCCAGCAGTTCTTGGCCACATCGGACAGAAGTCATAAATGGCTACACCTTC
CASSSWPHRTEVINGYTF